The present T cell receptor (beta chain) was sequenced within a study of regulatory T cells in long-lasting Graves disease (dated by TCRdb to the early 2020s). Regarding the complete study: Persistent Graves' disease was defined as persistently positive TSH receptor autoantibodies together with antithyroid drug treatment for over 5 years. Patients with persistent Graves' disease were compared with patients with newly diagnosed Graves' disease using TCR sequencing and RNA sequencing of peripheral blood. The study took place in China and was registered as a clinical trial. A total of approximately 35 samples underwent TCR sequencing: about 13 from persistent and approximately 20 from newly diagnosed Graves' disease patients. In the clinical cohort, patients with persistent Graves' disease had used antithyroid drugs for an average of around 10 years. Study-wide findings and limitations: Lower TCR Shannon entropy and fewer highly expanded clones were observed in persistent Graves' disease patients than in newly diagnosed patients, which suggested clonal expansion. The study examined only peripheral blood because the primary lesion, thyroid tissue, could not be accessed. Only the TCR beta chain was sequenced and analyzed. Persistent patients shared more public clonotypes among themselves (2,741) than newly diagnosed patients did (roughly 910). Persistent disease showed preferential use of TRBV28, TRBJ1-2 and TRBJ2-5, whereas newly diagnosed disease favored TRBV20-1 and TRBJ2-1. The authors acknowledged the small sample size as a limitation that may reduce accuracy.

The method behind the library was multiplex PCR. The instrument given in TCRdb is Illumina HiSeq 4000. TCR beta libraries were built with iRepertoire HTBI primers and Arm-PCR amplification of CDR3 regions. PCR products were gel purified before sequencing. The original pipeline was this. Gene usage analysis of CDR3 amino acid clonotypes relied on the approximately 62 TRBV and 13 to 15 TRBJ segments identified across samples. COPE and FqMerger were used to merge filtered high-quality paired reads into contigs. BLAST was used to align contigs to IMGT TRBV, TRBD and TRBJ reference genes, with CDR3 defined following IMGT. Any clonotype with a frequency above 0.1% was classified as a highly expanded clone. Shannon entropy was used to measure repertoire diversity, and the Gini coefficient was used to measure V-J evenness. A clonotype was considered public if more than one individual shared it. In-frame beta chains were kept once TCRdb had trimmed the public reads at Q25 with fastp and called clones with MiXCR. Duplicate CDR3 protein sequences are folded into a single record with the most common DNA and genes. None of the V and J calls come from the authors' own analysis; TCRdb made them. Counted in this sample were around 450,000 distinct CDR3 sequences; about a fifth of them appeared once. The ten top clones hold less than 9% of the sample.

CDR1 is given as LNHDA and CDR2 as SQIVND, both from the germline V gene (reference sequence). Unmatched junction bases come to 10, with V trimmed by 5 bases and J by 6 bases. From the cysteine up to the phenylalanine, the CDR3 has a length of 18 residues. Only CDR3 DNA remains: 54 bases, in frame from the first base. What the time point label conveys for this sample: persistent/refractory GD, antithyroid drugs over 5 years with positive TRAb. For both TCR sequencing and RNA sequencing, RNA was extracted from PBMCs using TRIzol. The diagnosis of Graves' disease followed American Thyroid Association guidelines. Patients were recruited from an endocrinology department in Xi'an, China. Each patient gave about 9.1 milliliters of peripheral blood, collected in an EDTA anticoagulant tube. Ficoll Paque Plus density gradient separation was used to isolate PBMCs, and no additional T cell sorting was done. An Agilent 2100 Bioanalyzer and agarose gel were used to check RNA quality, while a NanoDrop 2000 measured RNA concentration.

A word on this clonotype: Its antigen is unknown. Base qualities were left out, and no much larger clone turns up one base away.

This material consisted of peripheral blood mononuclear cells (PBMCs), taken when the disease was refractory, from a patient treated with antithyroid drugs. Recombination connected TRBV19 to TRBJ2-2; a stretch of 15 junction bases matches TRBD2. This receptor was identified in a female donor with Graves disease. The CDR3 protein: CASSSSGTSGGYSGELFF. The DNA sequence is TGTGCCAGTAGTTCGTCCGGGACTAGCGGGGGGTATTCCGGGGAGCTGTTTTTT.